The sequence of this T cell receptor (beta chain) was determined in a study of T cell responses to AZD1222 COVID-19 vaccine. Study conclusions and caveats: In all cases, repertoires were sampled only after the peak T cell response. Nearly half of the spike-specific TCRs reportedly recognize variant regions that carry no mutations.

The data were produced by immunoSEQ multiplex PCR, yet TCRdb's version contains in-frame clones alone and is incomplete. The sample lists some 130,000 clones; around 90% were seen once. Comments on this clone: Its antigen remains unknown.

Between the trimmed V and J ends, which lost 4 bases and 8 bases, there was a span of 15 bases. The CDR3 length is 13 residues. CDR1 is SGDLS and CDR2 is YYNGEE in the germline V gene. Here the sequenced sample was peripheral blood, taken on day 0 of AZD1222 vaccination. The sequence was collected from an adult in good health. This chain links TRBV9 with TRBJ1-2; the D gene is possibly TRBD1 (5 bases). The CDR3, as DNA: TGTGCCAGCAGCCTTGGGGCCACTGGGGGCTACACCTTC. Its protein product is CASSLGATGGYTF.